The 18 T cell receptor beta chains reported below all come from one sample, sequenced in a study of memory B cells and T cells in multiple sclerosis. Separate sequencing covered autoproliferating (CFSE-dim) and non-proliferating (CFSE-high) T cells from stimulus-free culture. Replicate wells were pooled after roughly 7 days of stimulus-free culture of around 54 million CFSE-labeled PBMCs. Their antigen targets remain unknown. The protocol was immunoSEQ multiplex PCR, while the TCRdb copy is restricted to in-frame clones and leaves out a portion. The sample has 30,000 to 40,000 clones, around 88% seen once. The sample was PBMCs from blood kept in culture. The receptors originated from a human donor with multiple sclerosis.

This rearrangement joins TRBV28 to TRBJ2-6; D call uncertain. V lost 2 bases and J 0 bases, leaving 5 bases between the germline ends. This CDR3 is 15 amino acids long. Germline lookup yields CDR1 MDHEN and CDR2 SYDVKM. CDR3 DNA: TGTGCCAGCAGTTTAGGGGACTCTGGGGCCAACGTCCTGACTTTC. It specifies CASSLGDSGANVLTF.

This rearrangement joins TRBV19 to TRBJ1-1; perhaps TRBD1 as D (6 bases). CDR1 and CDR2 from the germline V gene are LNHDA and SQIVND (reference sequence). This CDR3 has 15 amino acids. Trimming removed 3 bases at V and 1 base at J, with 12 bases between. The CDR3 reads CASSMGGDTNTEAFF. The DNA of the CDR3 is TGTGCCAGTAGTATGGGGGGGGACACGAACACTGAAGCTTTCTTT.

A single count supports this clone. The rearrangement joins TRBV27 to TRBJ2-5, with 10 bases lining up with TRBD2. Per germline, CDR1 MNHEY and CDR2 SMNVEV (reference sequence). There are 17 residues in the CDR3. V shed 5 bases, J shed 6 bases, and the junction held 15 bases outside the gene matches. DNA of the CDR3: TGTGCCAGCAGTCCCTCCGGGACTAGCGCGGGCGTCAAGACCCAGTACTTC. As protein: CASSPSGTSAGVKTQYF.

The chain links TRBV5-8 to TRBJ2-7; 9 nucleotides agree with TRBD2. Germline values: CDR1 SGHTS, CDR2 YDEGEE. The CDR3 is 15 residues long. V shed 4 bases, J shed 1 base, and the junction held 6 bases outside the gene matches. The DNA for the CDR3 is TGTGCCAGCAGCCAAGCGGGGGGCCGGTCCTACGAGCAGTACTTC. Translated: CASSQAGGRSYEQYF.

The V call is TRBV7-9, the J call TRBJ2-5; 13 nucleotides line up with TRBD2. Germline V CDR1 and CDR2: SEHNR, FQNEAQ (reference sequence). This CDR3 has 15 amino acids. The J segment lost 5 bases and the V segment lost 5 bases, leaving 5 bases of the junction unmatched. The CDR3 DNA sequence: TGTGCCAGCAGCCTTGGGACTAGCGGGGCGGAGACCCAGTACTTC. Its protein product is CASSLGTSGAETQYF.

The chain combines TRBV6-6 with TRBJ1-1, with 8 bases identical to TRBD1. Trimming removed 8 bases from V and 0 bases from J; junction bases left unmatched: 8. Germline CDR1 is MNHNY and CDR2 is SVGAGI (reference sequence). The CDR3 is 15 residues long. The DNA for the CDR3 is TGTGCCAGCTCAACGACAGGGGTTATGAACACTGAAGCTTTCTTT. Its translation is CASSTTGVMNTEAFF.

The chain recombines TRBV27 with TRBJ2-7, with D unclear. This CDR3 comprises 13 residues. Per germline, CDR1 MNHEY and CDR2 SMNVEV (reference sequence). V lost 4 bases and J lost 0, with 7 bases in between. Here the CDR3 reads CASSSKSSYEQYF. The CDR3 DNA reads TGTGCCAGCAGTTCCAAGAGCTCCTACGAGCAGTACTTC.

The gene calls are TRBV29-1 and TRBJ2-1, with 11 bases lining up with TRBD2. Germline-derived CDR1 and CDR2 are SQVTM and ANQGSEA. Losses at the gene ends were 0 bases for V and 6 bases for J; bases not matched to a gene: 10. The CDR3 sequence is 17 residues long. This chain's CDR3 is CSVEDPSGRKLFNEQFF. In DNA form, the CDR3 reads TGCAGCGTTGAAGATCCTAGCGGGAGGAAACTGTTCAATGAGCAGTTCTTC.

The chain has TRBV5-8 and TRBJ2-7, with D uncertain. The germline gives CDR1 SGHTS, CDR2 YDEGEE. V dropped 3 bases and J dropped 4 bases, with 5 bases sitting between them. The CDR3 runs 11 residues. This CDR3 reads CASSSRYEQYF. For the CDR3, the DNA is TGTGCCAGCAGCTCAAGGTACGAGCAGTACTTC.

The genes are TRBV5-4 and TRBJ2-7; the D gene is possibly TRBD2 (7 bases). CDR1 and CDR2 from the germline V gene are SGHNT and YYREEE (reference sequence). The CDR3 spans 16 residues. V gave up 1 base and J gave up 7 bases, with 21 bases separating them. The CDR3 is CASSLPGGLLSREQYF. The CDR3 bases are TGTGCCAGCAGCTTGCCGGGGGGCCTCCTATCTAGGGAGCAGTACTTC.

This clone was found a few times. The gene calls are TRBV19 and TRBJ2-1; unclear D gene. The V and J ends lost 2 bases and 5 bases respectively, with 13 bases between them. CDR3 length: 15 amino acids. CDR1 is LNHDA, CDR2 SQIVND, per germline (reference sequence). CDR3 DNA sequence: TGTGCCAGTAGTATAACGGTGTGGGGAAACAATGAGCAGTTCTTC. It translates to CASSITVWGNNEQFF.

This clone was found once. This chain uses TRBV7-8 with TRBJ1-5; D is undetermined. Looked up from germline, CDR1 is SGHVS and CDR2 is FQNEAQ. The V and J ends lost 5 bases and 3 bases respectively, with 14 bases between them. The length of the CDR3 is 15 residues. The chain's CDR3 is CASSQDGVNNQPQHF. The CDR3 DNA follows: TGTGCCAGCAGCCAGGACGGGGTGAACAATCAGCCCCAGCATTTT.

This chain uses TRBV5-4 with TRBJ2-1; TRBD1 or TRBD2 may be the D gene (6 bases each). There are 17 residues in the CDR3. Trimming stripped 0 bases from V and 3 bases from J, with 16 bases between. The germline V gene has CDR1 SGHNT and CDR2 YYREEE (reference sequence). The CDR3 nucleotides read TGTGCCAGCAGCTTGGGGGGGGCCTACTCTTACTACAATGAGCAGTTCTTC. Protein sequence: CASSLGGAYSYYNEQFF.

The rearrangement links TRBV5-1 to TRBJ1-6, with a possible D match to TRBD1 (5 bases). The germline CDR1 and CDR2 sequences are SGHRS and YFSETQ. The CDR3 has 14 amino acids. With 4 bases removed from V and 5 bases from J, the gap between germline ends came to 10 bases. The CDR3 sequence is CASSPGGDNSPLHF. CDR3 in DNA: TGCGCCAGCAGCCCCGGGGGAGATAATTCACCCCTCCACTTT.

This rearrangement joins TRBV7-6 to TRBJ2-7; D may be TRBD1 or TRBD2 (5 bases each). Germline CDR1 SGHVS, CDR2 FNYEAQ. Deletions cut 3 bases from V and 0 bases from J, with 12 bases between. This CDR3 region has 15 residues. CDR3 in amino acids: CASSFGADLSYEQYF. CDR3 coding DNA: TGTGCCAGCAGCTTCGGGGCAGACCTCTCCTACGAGCAGTACTTC.

This rearrangement joins TRBV6-1 to TRBJ1-1; a weak D match, TRBD1 (6 bases). Germline CDR1 reads MNHNS; CDR2 reads SASEGT. The CDR3 runs 13 residues. Trimming left V 4 bases short and J 7 bases short, with 13 bases between. CDR3 residues: CASSAAGTYEAFF. Written as DNA, the CDR3 is TGTGCCAGCAGTGCCGCCGGGACATATGAAGCTTTCTTT.

CDR3 amino acids: CASSLAGDSYNEQFF. CDR3 sequence (DNA): TGCGCCAGCAGCCTAGCGGGGGATTCCTACAATGAGCAGTTCTTC. This chain links TRBV4-1 with TRBJ2-1, with 9 bases fitting TRBD2. Germline V gene lookup returns CDR1 MGHRA and CDR2 YSYEKL. V gave up 4 bases and J gave up 1 base; unmatched junction bases: 2. The CDR3 runs 15 residues.

The CDR3 protein is CASSLAGTSGSQETQYF. The CDR3 coding sequence is TGTGCCAGCAGCTTAGCGGGGACTAGCGGATCCCAAGAGACCCAGTACTTC. This sequence joins TRBV7-3 and TRBJ2-5; 11 nucleotides line up with TRBD2. The V and J ends lost 2 bases and 1 base, in that order; junction bases with no gene match: 6. The CDR3 has 17 residues. Germline-derived CDR1 and CDR2 are SGHTA and FQGTGA.